The 10 T cell receptor beta chains below were found in one sample sequenced in a study of shared clonotypes between healthy human individuals (dated by TCRdb to about 2020). Library preparation used the immunoSEQ multiplex PCR assay. TCRdb re-hosts the immuneACCESS table, in-frame sequences only. Its copies lack some clones; in the studies checked, an unresolved V gene accounts for under half of them, and the cause for the rest is not known. The sample table contains 400,000 to 600,000 clones; only one count was recorded for about three quarters of them. The ten top clones hold around 13% of the sample. Specimen: PBMCs. Every receptor here comes from a woman between 40 and 55 years old in good health. Some clones in this sample may be carry-over from other donors' samples.

The chain uses TRBV4-2 and TRBJ2-3; D gene unclear. The ends were cut back, 0 bases at V and 3 bases at J, with 19 bases in the middle. The germline V gene has CDR1 LGHNA and CDR2 YNFKEQ. The CDR3 extends over 18 amino acids. The CDR3 region has the DNA TGTGCCAGCAGCCAAGAGGCCGGCCATCGAGCCGGGACAGATACGCAGTATTTT. Protein: CASSQEAGHRAGTDTQYF.

CDR3 region: CASSITGTSGTDTQYF. The CDR3 coding sequence is TGTGCCAGCAGCATTACCGGGACTAGCGGCACAGATACGCAGTATTTT. The chain employs TRBV7-2 and TRBJ2-3; TRBD2 matches at 10 bases. The CDR3 sequence is 16 residues long. Germline loops: CDR1 SGHTA, CDR2 FQGNSA. The V gene end was trimmed by 5 bases and the J gene end by 1 base; junction bases not matched to a gene: 6. The entire variable domain, with the rest obtained from reference TRBV7-2 and TRBJ2-3, is as follows: GAGVSQSPSNKVTEKGKDVELRCDPISGHTALYWYRQSLGQGLEFLIYFQGNSAPDKSGLPSDRFSAERTGGSVSTLTIQRTQQEDSAVYLCASSITGTSGTDTQYFGPGTRLTVL.

This clone has more than one count but fewer than ten. The chain has TRBV6-5 and TRBJ1-5; maybe TRBD1 (6 bases). Germline V lookup: CDR1 MNHEY, CDR2 SVGAGI. The CDR3 has 14 amino acids. The ends were cut back, 6 bases at V and 6 bases at J, with 15 bases in the middle. CDR3 protein: CASSHDRTGQPQHF. The CDR3 DNA reads as TGTGCCAGCAGCCATGACAGGACCGGTCAGCCCCAGCATTTT.

This clone appeared once. The chain uses TRBV27 and TRBJ1-5; D is perhaps TRBD1 (6 bases). Germline V gene lookup returns CDR1 MNHEY and CDR2 SMNVEV (reference sequence). The CDR3 is 16 residues long. Deletions cut 1 base from V and 7 bases from J, with 17 bases between. Here the CDR3 DNA reads TGTGCCAGCAGTTTATTAACGGCCACTCAGGGGCAGCCCCAGCATTTT. Translated: CASSLLTATQGQPQHF.

In this sample, this clone turned up a few times. The sample holds other DNA sequences that translate to the same CDR3. The chain links TRBV9 to TRBJ1-1, with a tentative D call TRBD1 (5 bases). The CDR3 has 14 amino acids. Germline V gene data show CDR1 as SGDLS and CDR2 as YYNGEE. Deletions cut 5 bases from V and 1 base from J, with 12 bases between. The CDR3 DNA reads TGTGCCAGCAGTGCGACGGGGGGGAACACTGAAGCTTTCTTT. Translation: CASSATGGNTEAFF. Variable domain in full (rest from reference TRBV9 and TRBJ1-1): DSGVTQTPKHLITATGQRVTLRCSPRSGDLSVYWYQQSLDQGLQFLIQYYNGEERAKGNILERFSAQQFPDLHSELNLSSLELGDSALYFCASSATGGNTEAFFGQGTRLTVV.

With regard to this clone: The same CDR3 also results from other DNA sequences found in this sample. The genes are TRBV5-1 and TRBJ2-5; weak D call: TRBD1 (5 bases). V lost 0 bases and J lost 3, with 9 bases in between. CDR1 and CDR2 (germline): SGHRS, YFSETQ. The CDR3 contains 14 residues. The CDR3 DNA is TGCGCCAGCAGCTTGGTGGCAGGGAAAGAGACCCAGTACTTC. Protein: CASSLVAGKETQYF.

As to this clone: At one of its ends the junction is not consistent with the germline gene, which may arise from a read error. The chain links TRBV7-7 to TRBJ2-3; no firm D call. The CDR3 is made up of 14 amino acids. Per the germline V gene, CDR1 is SSHAT and CDR2 is FNYEAQ (reference sequence). The CDR3 DNA is TGTGCTAGCAGCTTAGTTTTCGGCGGAGATACGCAGTATTTT. It codes for CASSLVFGGDTQYF. The variable domain in full, with the rest retrieved from reference TRBV7-7 and TRBJ2-3, is GAGVSQSPRYKVTKRGQDVTLRCDPISSHATLYWYQQALGQGPEFLTYFNYEAQPDKSGLPSDRFSAERPEGSISTLTIQRTEQRDSAMYRCASSLVFGGDTQYFGPGTRLTVL.

The CDR3 protein is CASRPGPITGELFF. In nucleotides, the CDR3 is TGTGCCAGCAGACCCGGGCCAATCACCGGGGAGCTGTTTTTT. The chain links TRBV6-6 to TRBJ2-2; unclear D gene. V was shortened by 6 bases and J by 4 bases, with 12 bases between the two germline ends. Germline V lookup: CDR1 MNHNY, CDR2 SVGAGI (reference sequence). CDR3 length equals 14 residues.

This clone occurred a few times. This chain uses TRBV30 with TRBJ2-7; no clear D. V was shortened by 0 bases and J by 7 bases, with 7 bases between the two germline ends. Germline CDR1 is GTSNPN and CDR2 is SVGIG (reference sequence). The CDR3 runs 11 residues. In DNA form, the CDR3 reads TGTGCCTGGAGTGTACGAGTTGAGCAGTACTTC. It translates to CAWSVRVEQYF.

The rearrangement uses TRBV30 and TRBJ2-1, with 10 bases fitting TRBD2. The V and J ends lost 4 bases and 9 bases, in that order; junction bases with no gene match: 9. The CDR3 consists of 14 residues. Germline V gives CDR1 GTSNPN, CDR2 SVGIG (reference sequence). The CDR3 nucleotides are TGTGCCTGGAACCTAGCGGGAGTAGGGGGTGAGCAGTTCTTC. Its translation is CAWNLAGVGGEQFF. The complete variable domain, with remaining parts taken from reference TRBV30 and TRBJ2-1, reads SQTIHQWPATLVQPVGSPLSLECTVEGTSNPNLYWYRQAAGRGLQLLFYSVGIGQISSEVPQNLSASRPQDRQFILSSKKLLLSDSGFYLCAWNLAGVGGEQFFGPGTRLTVL.